This TCR beta chain was sequenced in a study of T cell repertoires in cytomegalovirus infection. Study-wide context: Public TCR beta signatures provided an indication of both CMV infection and a matching HLA type. Findings of the study overall: Carriers of CMV and the relevant HLA type were discriminated by public TCR beta frequency. In two of eight donors, the top clonotype was HLA-C-restricted CMV-specific.

A note on this clonotype: Its antigen is still unknown.

CDR1 and CDR2 from the germline V gene are SNHLY and FYNNEI. V lost 6 bases to trimming and J lost 3 bases, with 17 bases between them. The CDR3 contains 15 residues. TCRdb re-analysed the reads in MiXCR, keeping a single row per CDR3 protein. The top ten hold approximately 8% of the sample, which has hundreds of thousands of distinct CDR3 sequences, 20% to 25% seen once. The TCR sequence derives from a human donor in good health (CMV status not recorded). Some clones in this sample may be carry-over from other donors' samples. Material: CD8+ T cells from PBMCs. The V and J genes are TRBV2 and TRBJ1-1; D is undetermined. This chain's CDR3 is CASRGPGEADTEAFF. CDR3 coding DNA: TGTGCCAGCAGAGGCCCCGGGGAGGCGGACACTGAAGCTTTCTTT.